This TCR beta chain comes out of a study of shared clonotypes between healthy human individuals. Study at large: Donors, aged 18 to 49, were two women and a few men.

Study-wide findings and caveats: Sampling included only blood; tissue repertoires likely differ.

The V and J ends lost 0 bases and 4 bases, in that order; junction bases with no gene match: 5. CDR1 is SGHTA, CDR2 FQGNSA, per germline. This CDR3 is 16 amino acids long. Once extracted for a subset, genomic DNA was divided evenly among several immunoSEQ plates. Replicate PCRs for unsorted PBMC used around 270 ng DNA (approximately 31,000 T cell genomes). Using immunoSEQ multiplex PCR, the repertoire was profiled, and TCRdb retains in-frame clones only, with some absent. The sample holds fewer than 650,000 clones, around 78% seen once. On this clone: Its antigen is still unknown.

The TCR comes from a woman aged 40-49 years in good health. Some clones in this sample may be carry-over from other donors' samples. The specimen sequenced was PBMCs. V is TRBV7-2 and J is TRBJ2-7; 11 nucleotides agree with TRBD2. This CDR3 is CASSLAELAGGYEQYF. Written as DNA, the CDR3 is TGTGCCAGCAGCTTAGCGGAGCTAGCGGGAGGATACGAGCAGTACTTC. Full variable domain (rest looked up from reference TRBV7-2 and TRBJ2-7): GAGVSQSPSNKVTEKGKDVELRCDPISGHTALYWYRQSLGQGLEFLIYFQGNSAPDKSGLPSDRFSAERTGGSVSTLTIQRTQQEDSAVYLCASSLAELAGGYEQYFGPGTRLTVT.